These 8 T cell receptor beta chains came from one sample sequenced in a study of molecular identifiers for immune sequencing clone quantification. Each CDR3 protein gets one entry after TCRdb re-called the PCR reads with MiXCR. The sample contains about 100,000 distinct CDR3 sequences, about 35% of which appear only once. Sequenced sample: naive CD8+ T cells from blood, with Jurkat cell RNA spiked in. Documented subset: FACS-sorted CD8+CD4-CCR7+CD45RA+ naive T cells. The receptor set was obtained from a human donor in good health. Some libraries in this study had Jurkat cell RNA spiked in.

Comments on this clonotype: This may arise from a read error, as a much more abundant clone is one base away. J is TRBJ2-5 and V is TRBV7-9, with D uncertain. The CDR3 is 14 amino acids. CDR1 and CDR2 from the germline V gene are SEHNR and FQNEAQ (reference sequence). This CDR3 reads CASSPDRNQVTQYF. DNA of the CDR3: TGTGCCAGCAGCCCGGACCGTAATCAAGTGACCCAGTACTTC.

This clonotype was recorded many times. The chain joins TRBV5-6 to TRBJ2-5; no reliable D call. Germline-derived CDR1 and CDR2 are SGHDT and YYEEEE. This CDR3 contains 13 residues. Trimming removed 6 bases from V and 0 bases from J, with 9 bases in between. As DNA, the CDR3 is TGTGCCAGCACCCCCCGGTACCAAGAGACCCAGTACTTC. It codes for CASTPRYQETQYF.

This clonotype was detected a few times. The V and J genes are TRBV19 and TRBJ2-7, with 9 bases identical to TRBD1. The CDR3 runs to 15 residues. CDR1 is LNHDA and CDR2 is SQIVND in the germline V gene (reference sequence). The J segment lost 3 bases and the V segment lost 5 bases, leaving 8 bases of the junction unmatched. This CDR3 is CASSDTGTGFYEQYF. The CDR3 DNA reads as TGTGCCAGTAGTGACACCGGGACAGGGTTCTACGAGCAGTACTTC.

This clonotype has ten or more counts. The chain joins TRBV7-2 to TRBJ2-5, with 12 nucleotides matching TRBD2. The V gene end was trimmed by 5 bases and the J gene end by 5 bases; junction bases not matched to a gene: 12. Germline-derived CDR1 and CDR2 are SGHTA and FQGNSA. The CDR3 runs 17 residues. The CDR3 nucleotides are TGTGCCAGCAGCCAGCCGGCTAGCGGGAGGGCATTTGAGACCCAGTACTTC. Protein: CASSQPASGRAFETQYF.

This rearrangement joins TRBV19 to TRBJ2-7; D gene uncertain. The CDR3 is 13 amino acids. V was cut by 3 bases and J by 1 base, with 7 bases left in between. Per germline, CDR1 LNHDA and CDR2 SQIVND (reference sequence). CDR3 DNA: TGTGCCAGTAGTATTACGCTATCCTACGAGCAGTACTTC. Its protein product is CASSITLSYEQYF.

This clonotype was found many times. This chain links TRBV28 with TRBJ2-3; D tentatively reads TRBD1 or TRBD2 (5 bases each). The V end was cut by 5 bases, the J end by 0 bases, with 12 bases between. Germline lookup yields CDR1 MDHEN and CDR2 SYDVKM. CDR3 size: 15 residues. The CDR3 region has the DNA TGTGCCAGCAGTCGTCGGGACGAAAGCACAGATACGCAGTATTTT. Protein product: CASSRRDESTDTQYF.

This clonotype turned up a few times. CDR3 protein: CASSEEGDEAFF. CDR3 sequence (DNA): TGTGCCAGCAGCGAAGAGGGGGATGAAGCTTTCTTT. The chain uses TRBV7-6 and TRBJ1-1; D perhaps matches TRBD1 (6 bases). V gave up 5 bases and J gave up 7 bases, with 11 bases separating them. The germline V gene has CDR1 SGHVS and CDR2 FNYEAQ. The CDR3 is made up of 12 amino acids. Complete variable domain (other parts from reference TRBV7-6 and TRBJ1-1): GAGVSQSPRYKVTKRGQDVALRCDPISGHVSLYWYRQALGQGPEFLTYFNYEAQQDKSGLPNDRFSAERPEGSISTLTIQRTEQRDSAMYRCASSEEGDEAFFGQGTRLTVV.

The chain recombines TRBV4-3 with TRBJ2-2; tentatively, D is TRBD1 (6 bases). The CDR3 is 15 amino acids. Germline values: CDR1 LGHNA, CDR2 YSLEER. V lost 0 bases and J 9 bases, leaving 14 bases between the germline ends. The CDR3 sequence: CASSQDMLGQRELFF. DNA for the CDR3: TGCGCCAGCAGCCAAGACATGTTAGGACAGAGGGAGCTGTTTTTT.